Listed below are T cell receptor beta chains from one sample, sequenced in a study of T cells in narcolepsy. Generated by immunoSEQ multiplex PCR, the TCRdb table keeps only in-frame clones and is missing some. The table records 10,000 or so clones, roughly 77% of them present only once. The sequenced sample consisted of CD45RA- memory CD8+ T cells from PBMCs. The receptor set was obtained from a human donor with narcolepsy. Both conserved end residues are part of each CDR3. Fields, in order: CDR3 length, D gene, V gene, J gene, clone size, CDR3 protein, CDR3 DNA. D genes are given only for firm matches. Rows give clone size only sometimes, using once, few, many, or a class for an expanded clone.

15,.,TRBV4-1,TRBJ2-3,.,CASSPGGPYTDTQYF,TGCGCCAGCAGCCCGGGGGGCCCTTACACAGATACGCAGTATTTT
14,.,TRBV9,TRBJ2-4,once,CASSVGHSGNIQYF,TGTGCCAGCAGCGTAGGCCACAGCGGAAACATTCAGTACTTC
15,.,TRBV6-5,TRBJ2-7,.,CASSHTTTPIYEQYF,TGTGCCAGCAGTCATACGACTACCCCGATCTACGAGCAGTACTTC
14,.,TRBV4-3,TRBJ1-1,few,CASSQFRSHQEAFF,TGCGCCAGCAGCCAATTTCGGTCCCACCAGGAGGCTTTCTTT
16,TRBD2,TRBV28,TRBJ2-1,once,CASSPTGLARNNEQFF,TGTGCCAGCAGTCCAACAGGACTAGCGCGAAACAATGAGCAGTTCTTC
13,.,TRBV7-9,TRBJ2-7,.,CASSFGGDYEQYF,TGTGCCAGCAGCTTCGGAGGGGACTACGAGCAGTACTTC
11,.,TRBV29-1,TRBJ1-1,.,CSAGPGFEAFF,TGCAGCGCCGGACCAGGGTTTGAAGCTTTCTTT
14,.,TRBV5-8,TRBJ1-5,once,CASSLEGGNQPQHF,TGTGCCAGCAGCTTGGAAGGGGGCAATCAGCCCCAGCATTTT
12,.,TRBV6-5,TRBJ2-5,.,CASAPSWETQYF,TGTGCCAGCGCACCCTCTTGGGAGACCCAGTACTTC
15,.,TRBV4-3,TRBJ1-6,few,CASSQDRGVGSPLHF,TGCGCCAGCAGCCAAGATCGCGGGGTTGGTTCACCCCTCCACTTT
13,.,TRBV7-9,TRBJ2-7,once,CASSLFLGVEQYF,TGTGCCAGCAGCTTATTTCTGGGGGTCGAGCAGTACTTC
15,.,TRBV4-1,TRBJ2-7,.,CASSQDWGATYVQYF,TGCGCCAGCAGCCAAGATTGGGGAGCTACCTACGTGCAGTACTTC
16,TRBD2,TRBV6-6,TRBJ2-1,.,CASSYAGLGGYNEQFF,TGTGCCAGCAGTTACGCGGGACTAGGTGGCTACAATGAGCAGTTCTTC
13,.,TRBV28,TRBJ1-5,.,CASSLEDWEPQHF,TGTGCCAGCAGTTTAGAGGACTGGGAGCCCCAGCATTTT
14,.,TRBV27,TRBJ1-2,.,CASSPLLPLHGYTF,TGTGCCAGCAGTCCTCTACTACCTCTGCATGGCTACACCTTC